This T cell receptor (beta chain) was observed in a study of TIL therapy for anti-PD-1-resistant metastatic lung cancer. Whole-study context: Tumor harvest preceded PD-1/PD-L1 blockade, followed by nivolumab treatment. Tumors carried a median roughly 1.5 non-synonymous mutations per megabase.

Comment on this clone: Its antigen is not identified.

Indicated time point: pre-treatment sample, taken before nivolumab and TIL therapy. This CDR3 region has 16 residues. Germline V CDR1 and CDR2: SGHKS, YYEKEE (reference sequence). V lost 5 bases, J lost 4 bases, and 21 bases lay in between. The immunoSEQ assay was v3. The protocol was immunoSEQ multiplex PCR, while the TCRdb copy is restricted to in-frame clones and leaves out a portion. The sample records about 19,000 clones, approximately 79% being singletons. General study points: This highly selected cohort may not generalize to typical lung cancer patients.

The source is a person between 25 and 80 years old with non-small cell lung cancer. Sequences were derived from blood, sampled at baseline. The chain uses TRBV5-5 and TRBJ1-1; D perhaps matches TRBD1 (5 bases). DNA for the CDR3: TGTGCCAGCAGGCCTGGACTTACCCGGGGGAGCACTGAAGCTTTCTTT. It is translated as CASRPGLTRGSTEAFF.